This T cell receptor beta chain was identified in a study of T cell changes during pregnancy in multiple sclerosis. Clones were sequenced by immunoSEQ multiplex PCR, and TCRdb holds only the in-frame ones, with some missing. The sample includes approximately 99,000 clones, approximately 93% of them seen just once. Germline V CDR1 and CDR2: WNHNN, SYGVQD (reference sequence). V lost 5 bases and J lost 5; bases outside the gene matches: 8. This CDR3 has 15 amino acids. V gene TRBV10-1 combines with J gene TRBJ2-7, with 11 bases matching TRBD1. The receptor's source is a female donor with multiple sclerosis, enrolled in a pregnancy study. The sample consisted of peripheral blood, taken after pregnancy. The CDR3 nucleotides read TGCGCCAGCAGTTCCCACCTGGGACAGGGGGACGAGCAGTACTTC. Translating it yields CASSSHLGQGDEQYF.